What follows are 28 T cell receptor beta chains derived from one specimen sequenced in a study of T cell responses to AZD1222 COVID-19 vaccine. Clones were sequenced by immunoSEQ multiplex PCR, and TCRdb holds only the in-frame ones, with some missing. Of some 87,000 clones in the sample, around 89% were seen once. The specimen was peripheral blood, collected on day 0 of AZD1222 vaccination. These receptors were obtained from an adult in good health.

The chain uses TRBV18 and TRBJ2-2, with TRBD2 as a possible D gene (7 bases). The V gene lost 6 bases and the J gene lost 0 bases, with 17 bases spanning the gap. Germline V gene lookup returns CDR1 KGHSH and CDR2 LQKENI. The CDR3 sequence is 17 residues long. The CDR3 DNA follows: TGTGCCAGCTCCCCGCTCGGGGGGCCATCGAACACCGGGGAGCTGTTTTTT. Its protein is CASSPLGGPSNTGELFF.

The V gene is TRBV5-1, the J gene TRBJ1-4; 9 positions match TRBD1. The CDR3 totals 16 residues. The germline V gene has CDR1 SGHRS and CDR2 YFSETQ. V trimming: 0 bases; J trimming: 8 bases; junction bases outside the gene matches: 8. The CDR3 region is CASSLADRGYKEKLFF. The CDR3 DNA reads TGCGCCAGCAGCTTGGCCGACAGGGGGTATAAAGAAAAACTGTTTTTT.

This clone appeared once. The V and J genes are TRBV25-1 and TRBJ2-1, with a possible D match to TRBD2 (5 bases). Germline lookup yields CDR1 MGHDK and CDR2 SYGVNS. CDR3 size: 14 residues. Trimming removed 3 bases at V and 2 bases at J, with 8 bases between. CDR3 region: CASSDSGTYNEQFF. The CDR3 nucleotides read TGTGCCAGCAGTGACTCCGGGACCTACAATGAGCAGTTCTTC.

The chain joins TRBV15 to TRBJ2-7; 7 positions agree with TRBD1. The CDR3 has 14 residues. Germline V CDR1 and CDR2: LNHNV, YYDKDF (reference sequence). The J segment lost 5 bases and the V segment lost 4 bases, leaving 8 bases of the junction unmatched. In nucleotides, the CDR3 is TGTGCCACCAGCACCGGGACAGCTCGCCACGAGCAGTACTTC. Translating gives CATSTGTARHEQYF.

V gene TRBV14 combines with J gene TRBJ2-7; D call uncertain. V lost 0 bases and J lost 1, with 16 bases in between. The CDR3 covers 17 residues. The V gene's germline CDR1 is SGHDN and CDR2 FVKESK. CDR3 DNA: TGTGCCAGCAGCCAAGATAGGGTTCTCCATCCTTCCTACGAGCAGTACTTC. Residues: CASSQDRVLHPSYEQYF.

The rearrangement joins TRBV3-1 (or the pseudogene TRBV3-2) to TRBJ2-3, with 10 nucleotides matching TRBD1. This CDR3 contains 16 residues. V was pared by 4 bases and J by 0 bases, with 4 bases of the junction left unmatched. The germline V gene has CDR1 LGHDT and CDR2 YNNKEL (reference sequence). CDR3 nucleotide sequence: TGTGCCAGCAGCCTCCGGGACAGGGGTAGCACAGATACGCAGTATTTT. Protein: CASSLRDRGSTDTQYF.

This clone was detected once. The CDR3 is CASSHREPYNEQFF. The CDR3 nucleotides are TGCGCCAGCAGTCACCGAGAGCCCTACAATGAGCAGTTCTTC. This chain uses TRBV23-1 with TRBJ2-1; D remains unclear. TRBV23-1 is treated as an ORF (open reading frame) with a function not yet certain. Trimming removed 3 bases from V and 2 bases from J, with 8 bases in between. The CDR3 has 14 residues.

The chain recombines TRBV7-2 with TRBJ2-3, with 7 bases aligning to TRBD1. The CDR3 is made up of 14 amino acids. Germline V gene sequence: CDR1 SGHTA, CDR2 FQGNSA. Losses at the gene ends were 4 bases for V and 3 bases for J; bases not matched to a gene: 4. The CDR3 DNA is TGTGCCAGCAGCTCTATGACAGGGACAGATACGCAGTATTTT. Translating gives CASSSMTGTDTQYF. Filled out from reference TRBV7-2 and TRBJ2-3, the complete variable domain reads GAGVSQSPSNKVTEKGKDVELRCDPISGHTALYWYRQSLGQGLEFLIYFQGNSAPDKSGLPSDRFSAERTGGSVSTLTIQRTQQEDSAVYLCASSSMTGTDTQYFGPGTRLTVL.

This rearrangement joins TRBV4-3 to TRBJ1-4; tentative D call: TRBD1 (6 bases). V gave up 4 bases and J gave up 0 bases, with 9 bases separating them. The CDR3 consists of 15 residues. Germline V gives CDR1 LGHNA, CDR2 YSLEER. The DNA for the CDR3 is TGCGCCAGCAGCCCACAGGGTGCAACTAATGAAAAACTGTTTTTT. Translation: CASSPQGATNEKLFF.

The chain couples TRBV6-5 to TRBJ1-4, with 7 positions matching TRBD1. The CDR3 contains 13 residues. The germline CDR1 and CDR2 sequences are MNHEY and SVGAGI. J lost 8 bases, V lost 7 bases, and 7 bases had no gene match. The CDR3 protein is CASTEGAREKLFF. The CDR3 DNA is TGTGCCAGCACGGAGGGGGCCCGGGAAAAACTGTTTTTT.

The chain joins TRBV3-1 (or the pseudogene TRBV3-2) to TRBJ2-7; D gene unclear. In germline, CDR1 is LGHDT, CDR2 YNNKEL (reference sequence). This CDR3 has 14 residues. Trimming removed 2 bases at V and 0 bases at J, with 8 bases between. The CDR3 is CASSQNRHSYEQYF. CDR3 nucleotide sequence: TGTGCCAGCAGCCAAAACCGGCACTCCTACGAGCAGTACTTC.

The chain couples TRBV7-2 to TRBJ2-7, with a possible D match to TRBD2 (6 bases). CDR1 and CDR2 from the germline V gene are SGHTA and FQGNSA. With 4 bases removed from V and 2 bases from J, the gap between germline ends came to 21 bases. The CDR3 covers 17 residues. The CDR3 sequence is CASSYYRGTGVPYEQYF. In DNA form, the CDR3 reads TGTGCCAGCAGCTATTATCGGGGTACGGGAGTGCCCTACGAGCAGTACTTC.

The chain couples TRBV7-2 to TRBJ2-7; D call uncertain. Trimming stripped 0 bases from V and 6 bases from J, with 6 bases between. Germline CDR1 SGHTA, CDR2 FQGNSA. CDR3 size: 12 residues. The CDR3 loop reads CASSLALGEQYF. As DNA, the CDR3 is TGTGCCAGCAGCTTAGCGCTCGGCGAGCAGTACTTC.

V and J are TRBV15 and TRBJ1-2; no clear D. Germline-derived CDR1 and CDR2 are LNHNV and YYDKDF (reference sequence). The V end lost 2 bases, the J end lost 5 bases, and 12 bases lay between the germline ends. The CDR3 is made up of 14 amino acids. CDR3 region: CATSRIEGGYGYTF. Here the CDR3 DNA reads TGTGCCACCAGCAGAATAGAAGGAGGATATGGCTACACCTTC.

This clone was seen just once. The rearrangement uses TRBV7-9 and TRBJ2-1; possibly TRBD2 for D (6 bases). V lost 2 bases and J lost 2, with 16 bases in between. Germline CDR1 is SEHNR and CDR2 is FQNEAQ (reference sequence). CDR3 length: 17 residues. CDR3 DNA: TGTGCCAGCAGCTTACCGCCCCGGCTAGCGCCCTACAATGAGCAGTTCTTC. It codes for CASSLPPRLAPYNEQFF.

The gene calls are TRBV28 and TRBJ1-2; D ambiguous. The CDR3 has 14 residues. The germline V gene has CDR1 MDHEN and CDR2 SYDVKM. With 8 bases removed from V and 1 base from J, the gap between germline ends came to 14 bases. Here the CDR3 reads CASRIGELNYGYTF. The CDR3 nucleotides are TGTGCCAGCCGCATCGGAGAACTTAACTATGGCTACACCTTC.

This chain connects TRBV29-1 to TRBJ2-2; a weak D match, TRBD2 (6 bases). The CDR3 runs to 14 residues. Deletions cut 8 bases from V and 0 bases from J, with 13 bases between. Germline-derived CDR1 and CDR2 are SQVTM and ANQGSEA. This CDR3 is CSFSGGANTGELFF. The DNA for the CDR3 is TGCAGCTTTTCCGGGGGTGCGAACACCGGGGAGCTGTTTTTT.

The sample holds one count of this clone. The chain combines TRBV27 with TRBJ1-1, with TRBD1 matching 7 bases. The CDR3 runs to 14 residues. CDR1 is MNHEY, CDR2 SMNVEV, per germline (reference sequence). V trimming: 4 bases; J trimming: 2 bases; junction bases outside the gene matches: 4. CDR3 nucleotides: TGTGCCAGCAGTTCGGGACAGCCAAACACTGAAGCTTTCTTT. Its translation is CASSSGQPNTEAFF.

V is TRBV27 and J is TRBJ1-5, with TRBD1 as a possible D gene (5 bases). V lost 0 bases and J lost 7, with 13 bases in between. This CDR3 region has 15 residues. Germline CDR1 and CDR2: MNHEY and SMNVEV (reference sequence). CDR3 sequence: CASSLSGPQGQPQHF. The CDR3 coding sequence is TGTGCCAGCAGTTTATCAGGGCCTCAGGGCCAGCCCCAGCATTTT.

The rearrangement links TRBV27 to TRBJ2-5; D is unclear. The CDR3 totals 13 residues. CDR1 MNHEY and CDR2 SMNVEV come from the germline V gene (reference sequence). V was cut by 6 bases and J by 5 bases, with 13 bases left in between. CDR3 region: CASSPPAGETQYF. CDR3 in DNA: TGTGCCAGCAGCCCTCCGGCCGGGGAGACCCAGTACTTC.

This sequence joins TRBV6-2 or TRBV6-3 and TRBJ2-5; D may correspond to TRBD1 or TRBD2 (5 bases each). The length of the CDR3 is 14 residues. CDR1 MNHEY and CDR2 SVGEGT come from the germline V gene. The ends were cut back, 4 bases at V and 1 base at J, with 10 bases in the middle. The CDR3 reads CASSSSGTQETQYF. The CDR3, as DNA: TGTGCCAGCAGTTCGTCCGGGACCCAAGAGACCCAGTACTTC.

A single count supports this clone. V and J are TRBV9 and TRBJ2-1; D might be TRBD1 or TRBD2, each matching 6 bases. Germline V gives CDR1 SGDLS, CDR2 YYNGEE. The CDR3 loop spans 17 amino acids. Trimming removed 4 bases from V and 4 bases from J, with 21 bases in between. This CDR3 is CASSPGAGGGSYNEQFF. The CDR3 DNA follows: TGTGCCAGCAGCCCAGGGGCCGGAGGGGGTTCGTACAATGAGCAGTTCTTC.

This chain joins TRBV9 and TRBJ2-5, with 7 positions matching TRBD2. The germline V gene encodes CDR1 SGDLS and CDR2 YYNGEE. V gave up 2 bases and J gave up 0 bases; unmatched junction bases: 10. CDR3 length: 17 amino acids. Here the CDR3 reads CASSVAGAGRNQETQYF. For the CDR3, the DNA is TGTGCCAGCAGCGTGGCGGGAGCAGGACGGAACCAAGAGACCCAGTACTTC.

The chain is built from TRBV9 and TRBJ2-1, with no clear D. Trimming left V 0 bases short and J 7 bases short, with 8 bases between. CDR1 and CDR2 from the germline V gene are SGDLS and YYNGEE. This CDR3 region has 13 residues. CDR3 sequence (DNA): TGTGCCAGCAGCGTAGGTCTGGCGAATGAGCAGTTCTTC. Its protein product is CASSVGLANEQFF.

The chain carries TRBV5-1 and TRBJ1-6; D is uncertain. V was trimmed by 0 bases and J by 11 bases, leaving 12 bases between them. The CDR3 loop spans 14 amino acids. From germline, CDR1 is SGHRS and CDR2 YFSETQ. CDR3 loop: CASSLGQPGTPLHF. The DNA of the CDR3 is TGCGCCAGCAGCTTGGGGCAGCCGGGGACACCCCTCCACTTT. Complete variable domain (other parts from reference TRBV5-1 and TRBJ1-6): KAGVTQTPRYLIKTRGQQVTLSCSPISGHRSVSWYQQTPGQGLQFLFEYFSETQRNKGNFPGRFSGRQFSNSRSEMNVSTLELGDSALYLCASSLGQPGTPLHFGNGTRLTVT.

This clone turned up a few times. The chain employs TRBV20-1 and TRBJ2-7; the D is unclear. Germline CDR1 and CDR2: DFQATT and SNEGSKA (reference sequence). There are 14 residues in the CDR3. V was clipped by 3 bases and J by 0 bases, with 12 bases between them. The CDR3 coding sequence is TGCAGTGCTAGTCTAGGGCCCCTCTCCTACGAGCAGTACTTC. Translated, it gives CSASLGPLSYEQYF.

The chain uses TRBV7-2 and TRBJ2-3; D is possibly TRBD2 (6 bases). This CDR3 is built from 16 residues. The germline V gene has CDR1 SGHTA and CDR2 FQGNSA. V gave up 0 bases and J gave up 0 bases, with 10 bases separating them. The CDR3 DNA sequence: TGTGCCAGCAGCTTAGCACCAGGGAGGAGCACAGATACGCAGTATTTT. It specifies CASSLAPGRSTDTQYF.

The rearrangement links TRBV9 to TRBJ2-7, with D possibly being TRBD1 (6 bases). There are 16 residues in the CDR3. V lost 3 bases to trimming and J lost 1 base, with 17 bases between them. CDR1 is SGDLS and CDR2 is YYNGEE in the germline V gene. CDR3 sequence: CASSGGGRTASYEQYF. The CDR3, as DNA: TGTGCCAGCAGCGGGGGCGGACGGACAGCTTCCTACGAGCAGTACTTC.